This entry describes one T cell receptor (beta chain). Researchers amplified the TCR beta CDR3 regions from RNA transcripts. The HTBI primer set was used in a first-round RT-PCR of the TCR CDR3. TCRdb re-called the multiplex PCR reads through MiXCR, storing one row per CDR3 protein. This table has about 250,000 distinct CDR3 sequences, around 15% appearing once. This sample stems from a study of T cells in Graves' hyperthyroidism and ophthalmopathy. Background on the study: Staff took peripheral blood when the initial diagnosis was made, before any treatment began.

Newly diagnosed hyperthyroidism patients aged 18 to 65 years had disease lasting under 2 months. PBMCs were collected from an approximately 9 ml volume of fresh peripheral blood. The sequence derives from a woman in her forties or fifties with Graves' hyperthyroidism that later progressed to Graves' ophthalmopathy. Sequencing was performed on blood.

The CDR3 reads CSARDPIESGQGVQGGGELFF. The DNA of the CDR3 is TGCAGTGCTAGAGATCCTATCGAATCGGGACAGGGGGTCCAGGGGGGCGGGGAGCTGTTTTTT. The chain employs TRBV20-1 and TRBJ2-2; 11 positions agree with TRBD1. The J segment lost 7 bases and the V segment lost 0 bases, leaving 22 bases of the junction unmatched. The CDR3 is 21 amino acids. Germline V gene sequence: CDR1 DFQATT, CDR2 SNEGSKA (reference sequence).